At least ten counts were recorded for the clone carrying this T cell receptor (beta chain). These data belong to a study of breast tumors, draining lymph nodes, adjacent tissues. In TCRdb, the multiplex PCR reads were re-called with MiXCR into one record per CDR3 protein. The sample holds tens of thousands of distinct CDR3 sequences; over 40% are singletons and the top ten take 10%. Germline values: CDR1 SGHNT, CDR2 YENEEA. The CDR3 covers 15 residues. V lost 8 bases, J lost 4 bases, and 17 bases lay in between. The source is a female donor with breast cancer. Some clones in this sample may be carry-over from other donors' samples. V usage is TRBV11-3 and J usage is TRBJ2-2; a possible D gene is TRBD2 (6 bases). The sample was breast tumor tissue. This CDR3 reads CASQISGETTGELFF. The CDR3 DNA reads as TGTGCCAGCCAAATCTCGGGGGAGACCACCGGGGAGCTGTTTTTT.